This T cell receptor (beta chain) is drawn from a study of T-cell reconstitution after alpha-beta-depleted transplantation in children. Study-level findings and limits: Several hundred expanded graft clones reportedly gave rise to the alpha-beta T cells present about two months after transplant. Elevated TCRbeta diversity at day 60 was traced, in some patients, to surviving recipient T cells and thymic progenitors.

Turning to this clonotype: What it recognizes is unknown.

It was with unique molecular identifiers that the TCRbeta library was prepared. Using its own MiXCR run on the PCR reads, TCRdb lists one record per CDR3 protein. The sample holds about 440,000 distinct CDR3 sequences, roughly 43% seen once. The CDR3 consists of 15 residues. Per the germline V gene, CDR1 is SGHTA and CDR2 is FQGNSA. V gave up 5 bases and J gave up 0 bases; unmatched junction bases: 7. The J gene is TRBJ2-7, the V gene TRBV7-2; TRBD1 aligns across 7 bases. The clonotype was recovered from a girl aged 2 to 10 with aplastic anemia, due to receive a stem cell transplant. This specimen was PBMCs, taken before TCRalphabeta/CD19-depleted stem cell transplant. CDR3 in amino acids: CASSHRDSSSYEQYF. The CDR3, as DNA: TGTGCCAGCAGCCACCGGGACAGTAGCTCCTACGAGCAGTACTTC.